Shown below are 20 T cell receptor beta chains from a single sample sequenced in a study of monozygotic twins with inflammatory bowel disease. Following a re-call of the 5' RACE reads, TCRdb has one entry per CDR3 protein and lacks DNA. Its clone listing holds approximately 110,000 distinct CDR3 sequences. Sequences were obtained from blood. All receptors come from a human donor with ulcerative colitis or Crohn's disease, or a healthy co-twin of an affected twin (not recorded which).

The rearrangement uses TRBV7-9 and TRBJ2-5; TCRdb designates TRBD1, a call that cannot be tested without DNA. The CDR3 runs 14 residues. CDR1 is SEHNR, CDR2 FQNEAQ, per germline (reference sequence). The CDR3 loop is CASSIWDSQETQYF.

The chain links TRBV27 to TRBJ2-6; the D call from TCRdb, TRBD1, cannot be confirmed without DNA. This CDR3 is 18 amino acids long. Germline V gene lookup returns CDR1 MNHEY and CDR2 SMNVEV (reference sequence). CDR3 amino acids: CASSFGAGGLSGANVLTF.

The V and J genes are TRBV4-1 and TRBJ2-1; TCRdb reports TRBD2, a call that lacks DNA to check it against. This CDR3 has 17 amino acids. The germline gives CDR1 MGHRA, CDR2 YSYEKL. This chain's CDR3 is CASSQDLSGTSGSRQFF.

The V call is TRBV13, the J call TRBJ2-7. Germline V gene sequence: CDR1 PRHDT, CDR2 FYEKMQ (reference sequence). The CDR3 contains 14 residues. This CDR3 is CASSREGGSYEQYF.

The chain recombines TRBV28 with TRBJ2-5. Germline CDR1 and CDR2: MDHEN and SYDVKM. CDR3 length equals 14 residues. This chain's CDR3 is CASSIRGFQETQYF.

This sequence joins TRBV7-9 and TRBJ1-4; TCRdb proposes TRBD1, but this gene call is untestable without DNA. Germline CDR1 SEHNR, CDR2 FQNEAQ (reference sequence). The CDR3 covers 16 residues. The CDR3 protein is CASSPGQGTTNEKLFF.

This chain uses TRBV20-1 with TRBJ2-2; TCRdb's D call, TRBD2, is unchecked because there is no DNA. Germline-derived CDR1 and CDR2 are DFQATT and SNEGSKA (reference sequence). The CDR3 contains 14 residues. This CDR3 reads CSALERDNTGELFF.

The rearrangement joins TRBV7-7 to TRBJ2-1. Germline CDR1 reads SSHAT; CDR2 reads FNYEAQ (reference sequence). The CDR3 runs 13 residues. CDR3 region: CASSLFSYNEQFF.

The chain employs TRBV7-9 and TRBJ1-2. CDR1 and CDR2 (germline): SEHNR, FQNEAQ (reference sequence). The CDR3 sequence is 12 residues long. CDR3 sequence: CASRHSRKGYTF.

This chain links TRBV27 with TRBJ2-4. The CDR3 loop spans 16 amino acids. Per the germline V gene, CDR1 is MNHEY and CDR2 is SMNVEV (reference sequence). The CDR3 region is CASSLSLGKAKNIQYF.

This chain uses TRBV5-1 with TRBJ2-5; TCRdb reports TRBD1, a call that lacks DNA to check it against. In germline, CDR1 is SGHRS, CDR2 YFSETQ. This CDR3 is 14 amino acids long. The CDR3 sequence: CASSPRPGKETQYF.

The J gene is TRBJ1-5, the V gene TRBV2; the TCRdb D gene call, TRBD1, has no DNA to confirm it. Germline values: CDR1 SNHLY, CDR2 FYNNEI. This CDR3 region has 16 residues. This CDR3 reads CASSVGTGNSNQPQHF. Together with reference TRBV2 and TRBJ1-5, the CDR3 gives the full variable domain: EPEVTQTPSHQVTQMGQEVILRCVPISNHLYFYWYRQILGQKVEFLVSFYNNEISEKSEIFDDQFSVERPDGSNFTLKIRSTKLEDSAMYFCASSVGTGNSNQPQHFGDGTRLSIL.

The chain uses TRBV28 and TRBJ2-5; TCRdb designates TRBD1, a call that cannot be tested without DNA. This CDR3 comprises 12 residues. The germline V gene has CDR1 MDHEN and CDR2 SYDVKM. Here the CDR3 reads CASVDRQETQYF.

CDR3: CASSLSSAYGYTF. This chain joins TRBV5-1 and TRBJ1-2. This CDR3 is 13 amino acids long. Germline assignment: CDR1 SGHRS and CDR2 YFSETQ. Drawing the rest from reference TRBV5-1 and TRBJ1-2, the complete variable domain is KAGVTQTPRYLIKTRGQQVTLSCSPISGHRSVSWYQQTPGQGLQFLFEYFSETQRNKGNFPGRFSGRQFSNSRSEMNVSTLELGDSALYLCASSLSSAYGYTFGSGTRLTVV.

CDR3 loop: CRALERRDQETQYF. The genes are TRBV20-1 and TRBJ2-5; the D call of TRBD2 rests on TCRdb alone, since no DNA is present to check it. Germline CDR1 reads DFQATT; CDR2 reads SNEGSKA (reference sequence). The CDR3 has 14 amino acids.

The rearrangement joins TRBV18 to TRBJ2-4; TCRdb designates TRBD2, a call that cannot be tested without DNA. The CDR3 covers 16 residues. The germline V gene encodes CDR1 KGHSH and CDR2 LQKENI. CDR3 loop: CASSTGLELAKNIQYF.

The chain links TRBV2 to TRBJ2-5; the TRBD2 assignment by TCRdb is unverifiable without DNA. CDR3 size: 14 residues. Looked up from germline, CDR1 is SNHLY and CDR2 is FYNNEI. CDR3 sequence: CASKVLAVQETQYF.

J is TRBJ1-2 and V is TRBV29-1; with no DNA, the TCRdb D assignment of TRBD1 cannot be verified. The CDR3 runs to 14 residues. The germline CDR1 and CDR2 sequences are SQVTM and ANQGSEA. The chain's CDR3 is CSVEYRVPTYGYTF.

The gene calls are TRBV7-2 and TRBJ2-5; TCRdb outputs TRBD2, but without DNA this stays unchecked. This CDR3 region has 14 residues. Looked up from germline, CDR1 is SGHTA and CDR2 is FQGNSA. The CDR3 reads CASSLLAVPETQYF.

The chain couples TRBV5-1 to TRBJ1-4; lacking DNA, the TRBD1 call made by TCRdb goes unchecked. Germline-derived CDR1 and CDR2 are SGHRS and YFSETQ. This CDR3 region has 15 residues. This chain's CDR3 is CASSQNRGTNEKLFF.